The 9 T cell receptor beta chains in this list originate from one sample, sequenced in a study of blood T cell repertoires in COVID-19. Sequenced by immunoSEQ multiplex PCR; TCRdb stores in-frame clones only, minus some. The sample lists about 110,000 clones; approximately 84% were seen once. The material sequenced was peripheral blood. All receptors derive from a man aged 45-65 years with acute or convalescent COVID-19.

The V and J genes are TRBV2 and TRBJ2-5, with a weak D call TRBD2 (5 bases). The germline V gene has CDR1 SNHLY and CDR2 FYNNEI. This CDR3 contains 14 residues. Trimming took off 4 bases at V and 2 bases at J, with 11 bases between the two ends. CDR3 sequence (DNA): TGTGCCAGCAGTGCGGGATCGGTACAAGAGACCCAGTACTTC. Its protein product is CASSAGSVQETQYF.

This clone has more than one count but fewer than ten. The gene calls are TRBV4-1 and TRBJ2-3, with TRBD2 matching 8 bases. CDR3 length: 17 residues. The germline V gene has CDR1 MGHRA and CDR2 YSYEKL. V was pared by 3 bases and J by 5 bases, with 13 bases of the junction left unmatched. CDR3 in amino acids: CASSHPGAGEIGDTQYF. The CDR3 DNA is TGCGCCAGCAGCCATCCCGGAGCGGGGGAGATAGGAGATACGCAGTATTTT.

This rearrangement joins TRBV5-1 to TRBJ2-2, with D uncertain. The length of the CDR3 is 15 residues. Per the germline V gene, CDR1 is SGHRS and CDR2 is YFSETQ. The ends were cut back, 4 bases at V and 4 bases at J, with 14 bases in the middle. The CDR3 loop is CASSRVSASTGELFF. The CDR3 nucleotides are TGCGCCAGCAGCCGGGTATCCGCGAGCACCGGGGAGCTGTTTTTT.

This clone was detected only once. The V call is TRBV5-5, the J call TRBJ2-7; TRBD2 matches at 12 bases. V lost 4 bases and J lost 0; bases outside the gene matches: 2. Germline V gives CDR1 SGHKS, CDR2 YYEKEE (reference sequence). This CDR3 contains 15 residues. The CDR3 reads CASSQTSGGSYEQYF. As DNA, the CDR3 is TGTGCCAGCAGCCAGACTAGCGGGGGCTCCTACGAGCAGTACTTC.

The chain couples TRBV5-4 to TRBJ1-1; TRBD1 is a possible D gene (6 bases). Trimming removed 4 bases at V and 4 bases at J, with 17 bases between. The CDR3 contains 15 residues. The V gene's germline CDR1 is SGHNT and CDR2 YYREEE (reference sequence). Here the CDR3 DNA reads TGTGCCAGCAGCCCGAGACAGGAAATGGGCACTGAAGCTTTCTTT. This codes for CASSPRQEMGTEAFF.

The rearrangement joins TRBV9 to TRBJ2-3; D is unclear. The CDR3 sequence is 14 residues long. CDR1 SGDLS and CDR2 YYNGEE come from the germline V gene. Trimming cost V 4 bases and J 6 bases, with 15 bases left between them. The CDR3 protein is CASSYNVVQDTQYF. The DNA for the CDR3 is TGTGCCAGCAGCTACAATGTCGTTCAGGATACGCAGTATTTT.

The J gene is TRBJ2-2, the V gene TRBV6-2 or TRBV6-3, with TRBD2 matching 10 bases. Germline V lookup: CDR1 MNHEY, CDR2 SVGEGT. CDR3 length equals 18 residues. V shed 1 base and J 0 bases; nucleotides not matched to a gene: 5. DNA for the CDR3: TGTGCCAGCAGTTACTATCGGCTAGCGGGGGCGAACACCGGGGAGCTGTTTTTT. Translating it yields CASSYYRLAGANTGELFF.

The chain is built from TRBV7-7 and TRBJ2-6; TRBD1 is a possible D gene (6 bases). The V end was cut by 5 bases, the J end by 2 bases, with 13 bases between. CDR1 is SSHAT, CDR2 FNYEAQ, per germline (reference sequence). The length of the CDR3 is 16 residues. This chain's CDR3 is CASSPQGFAGANVLTF. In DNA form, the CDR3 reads TGTGCCAGCAGCCCCCAGGGGTTCGCTGGGGCCAACGTCCTGACTTTC.

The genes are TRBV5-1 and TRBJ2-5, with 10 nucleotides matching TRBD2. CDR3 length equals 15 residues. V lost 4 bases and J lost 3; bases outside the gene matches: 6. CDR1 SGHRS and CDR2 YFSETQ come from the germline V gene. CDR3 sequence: CASSPAGGPEETQYF. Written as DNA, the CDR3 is TGCGCCAGCAGCCCAGCGGGGGGGCCAGAAGAGACCCAGTACTTC.